Below are 20 T cell receptor beta chains sequenced from a single sample in a study of cytomegalovirus exposure and HLA in healthy donors. PCR was performed using 60 Vbeta and 13 Jbeta primers. Measured with immunoSEQ multiplex PCR; TCRdb has only the in-frame clones, and not every one. The repertoire holds about 160,000 clones, with 75% to 85% as singletons. Sequenced input: PBMCs. All receptors come from a man aged 50-60 years in good health and CMV-seropositive.

The V and J genes are TRBV5-4 and TRBJ2-5, with D tentatively TRBD2 (6 bases). The V gene lost 1 base and the J gene lost 1 base, with 17 bases spanning the gap. From germline, CDR1 is SGHNT and CDR2 YYREEE (reference sequence). The CDR3 totals 17 residues. CDR3 region: CASSLRLGGNFQETQYF. CDR3 sequence (DNA): TGTGCCAGCAGCTTGAGGCTTGGCGGGAACTTCCAAGAGACCCAGTACTTC.

This clone was found a few times. This chain joins TRBV6-5 and TRBJ1-2, with 8 bases matching TRBD1. V gave up 6 bases and J gave up 7 bases; unmatched junction bases: 10. The germline gives CDR1 MNHEY, CDR2 SVGAGI. CDR3 length: 14 residues. The CDR3 DNA follows: TGTGCCAGCAGCCGGGACAGGAATATTGCTGGCTACACCTTC. It yields the protein CASSRDRNIAGYTF.

The chain recombines TRBV5-5 with TRBJ2-7, with 8 bases matching TRBD1. J gave up 1 base and V 4 bases, and 4 bases lay outside the gene matches. This CDR3 spans 14 amino acids. CDR1 is SGHKS and CDR2 is YYEKEE in the germline V gene (reference sequence). DNA for the CDR3: TGTGCCAGCAGCCGCACAGGGGGTTCCTACGAGCAGTACTTC. As protein: CASSRTGGSYEQYF.

The chain carries TRBV5-4 and TRBJ1-6; perhaps TRBD1 as D (5 bases). This CDR3 is 16 amino acids long. V dropped 4 bases and J dropped 2 bases, with 13 bases sitting between them. The germline V gene encodes CDR1 SGHNT and CDR2 YYREEE (reference sequence). The CDR3 sequence is CASSRGTQPYNSPLHF. The CDR3 nucleotides read TGTGCCAGCAGCCGGGGGACCCAGCCCTATAATTCACCCCTCCACTTT.

On this clone: Additional DNA sequences in this sample encode the identical CDR3. The chain recombines TRBV4-1 with TRBJ2-1, with a tentative D call TRBD1 (6 bases). The ends were cut back, 5 bases at V and 5 bases at J, with 13 bases in the middle. From germline, CDR1 is MGHRA and CDR2 YSYEKL. This CDR3 spans 14 amino acids. The CDR3 bases are TGCGCCAGCAGCTTCCAGGGGTGGGACAATGAGCAGTTCTTC. It specifies CASSFQGWDNEQFF.

V gene TRBV7-2 combines with J gene TRBJ2-7, with D possibly being TRBD2 (6 bases). The germline V gene has CDR1 SGHTA and CDR2 FQGNSA. V was shortened by 0 bases and J by 3 bases, with 6 bases between the two germline ends. The CDR3 runs 13 residues. The CDR3 region has the DNA TGTGCCAGCAGCTTAGCCGGGGGCTACGAGCAGTACTTC. This gives the protein CASSLAGGYEQYF.

This clone was counted a few times. V is TRBV19 and J is TRBJ1-2; a possible D gene is TRBD1 (5 bases). Trimming removed 1 base from V and 4 bases from J, with 10 bases in between. The CDR3 runs 14 residues. CDR1 and CDR2 (germline): LNHDA, SQIVND (reference sequence). The CDR3 loop is CASSIAGIVYGYTF. In DNA form, the CDR3 reads TGTGCCAGTAGTATAGCAGGGATTGTCTATGGCTACACCTTC. The variable domain in full, with the rest retrieved from reference TRBV19 and TRBJ1-2, is DGGITQSPKYLFRKEGQNVTLSCEQNLNHDAMYWYRQDPGQGLRLIYYSQIVNDFQKGDIAEGYSVSREKKESFPLTVTSAQKNPTAFYLCASSIAGIVYGYTFGSGTRLTVV.

The rearrangement links TRBV14 to TRBJ2-7, with 9 bases lining up with TRBD1. The CDR3 covers 13 residues. V shed 5 bases and J 5 bases; nucleotides not matched to a gene: 4. From germline, CDR1 is SGHDN and CDR2 FVKESK. CDR3 sequence reads: CASSFTGGHEQYF. For the CDR3, the DNA is TGTGCCAGCAGCTTTACAGGGGGCCACGAGCAGTACTTC.

DNA of the CDR3: TGCGCCAGCAGCCAAGGAGTAGGGGGGGGACAAGAGACCCAGTACTTC. Translation gives CASSQGVGGGQETQYF. The chain employs TRBV4-1 and TRBJ2-5; possibly TRBD2 for D (7 bases). This CDR3 has 16 amino acids. Germline CDR1 and CDR2: MGHRA and YSYEKL. Trimming cost V 1 base and J 2 bases, with 14 bases left between them.

V usage is TRBV11-1 and J usage is TRBJ2-7; 7 bases line up with TRBD2. The CDR3 contains 16 residues. The germline gives CDR1 SGHAT, CDR2 FQDESV (reference sequence). V trimming: 3 bases; J trimming: 2 bases; junction bases outside the gene matches: 10. For the CDR3, the DNA is TGTGCCAGCAGCTTTAAAAAACGAGCGGGACCCTACGAGCAGTACTTC. Translating gives CASSFKKRAGPYEQYF.

This chain links TRBV6-1 with TRBJ1-5; the match to TRBD1 covers 7 bases. The CDR3 is 13 amino acids. J was trimmed by 7 bases and V by 2 bases; bases with no gene match: 2. Germline CDR1 reads MNHNS; CDR2 reads SASEGT. DNA for the CDR3: TGTGCCAGCAGTGAAACAGGGGACCAGCCCCAGCATTTT. Protein: CASSETGDQPQHF.

This sequence joins TRBV5-1 and TRBJ1-1; D may be TRBD1 (5 bases). Germline V gene lookup returns CDR1 SGHRS and CDR2 YFSETQ. V lost 1 base and J lost 5, with 12 bases in between. The CDR3 has 14 amino acids. The CDR3 DNA reads TGCGCCAGCAGCTTGAGGCCAACAGGAACTGAAGCTTTCTTT. It specifies CASSLRPTGTEAFF.

V gene TRBV4-1 combines with J gene TRBJ2-3, with 9 bases identical to TRBD2. This CDR3 has 14 amino acids. Germline V CDR1 and CDR2: MGHRA, YSYEKL. Unmatched junction bases numbered 3, after V lost 4 bases and J lost 4 bases. DNA for the CDR3: TGCGCCAGCAGCCTTAGCGGGAGTGCAGATACGCAGTATTTT. Its translation is CASSLSGSADTQYF.

The chain couples TRBV28 to TRBJ1-5; a weak D match, TRBD1 (5 bases). V was pared by 2 bases and J by 7 bases, with 15 bases between. The CDR3 totals 15 residues. In germline, CDR1 is MDHEN, CDR2 SYDVKM. The CDR3, as DNA: TGTGCCAGCAGTTTAGGTGGAGGGGTGGGACAGCCCCAGCATTTT. The encoded protein is CASSLGGGVGQPQHF. Combining the CDR3 with reference TRBV28 and TRBJ1-5 gives the whole variable domain DVKVTQSSRYLVKRTGEKVFLECVQDMDHENMFWYRQDPGLGLRLIYFSYDVKMKEKGDIPEGYSVSREKKERFSLILESASTNQTSMYLCASSLGGGVGQPQHFGDGTRLSIL.

V is TRBV6-5 and J is TRBJ1-2, with 9 bases fitting TRBD1. The CDR3 length is 15 residues. Germline CDR1 and CDR2: MNHEY and SVGAGI. V shed 0 bases, J shed 2 bases, and the junction held 1 base outside the gene matches. The CDR3, as DNA: TGTGCCAGCAGTTACTCCGGGACAGGGAACTATGGCTACACCTTC. It codes for CASSYSGTGNYGYTF.

V is TRBV7-9 and J is TRBJ2-2; possible D gene TRBD1, 5 bases. Per the germline V gene, CDR1 is SEHNR and CDR2 is FQNEAQ (reference sequence). The CDR3 totals 14 residues. Trimming shortened V by 3 bases and J by 5 bases, and 10 bases separated the two germline ends. The chain's CDR3 is CASSFGAGTGELFF. The CDR3 DNA reads TGTGCCAGCAGCTTTGGTGCAGGGACCGGGGAGCTGTTTTTT.

This clone came up once. This chain connects TRBV5-4 to TRBJ2-5; no clear D. V shed 0 bases and J shed 1 base, with 7 bases lying between them. CDR1 and CDR2 (germline): SGHNT, YYREEE (reference sequence). The CDR3 length is 14 residues. The CDR3 is CASSLDQAQETQYF. CDR3 DNA: TGTGCCAGCAGCTTGGACCAGGCCCAAGAGACCCAGTACTTC.

The chain employs TRBV30 and TRBJ2-7, with 10 bases matching TRBD2. Germline loops: CDR1 GTSNPN, CDR2 SVGIG (reference sequence). J gave up 2 bases and V 2 bases, and 6 bases lay outside the gene matches. This CDR3 is built from 15 residues. The CDR3 is CAWSPGTSETYEQYF. CDR3 sequence (DNA): TGTGCCTGGAGTCCCGGGACTAGCGAAACCTACGAGCAGTACTTC.

The chain carries TRBV6-6 and TRBJ2-1, with D tentatively TRBD1 (5 bases). The CDR3 has 16 amino acids. Trimming removed 2 bases from V and 6 bases from J, with 17 bases in between. From germline, CDR1 is MNHNY and CDR2 SVGAGI (reference sequence). The CDR3 bases are TGTGCCAGCAGTTACCCTGACAGCACCTTGGGCAATGAGCAGTTCTTC. This gives the protein CASSYPDSTLGNEQFF.

J is TRBJ1-1 and V is TRBV11-2; D might be TRBD1 (5 bases). The CDR3 contains 18 residues. The germline gives CDR1 SGHAT, CDR2 FQNNGV. Trimming removed 5 bases from V and 0 bases from J, with 22 bases in between. The CDR3 DNA is TGTGCCAGCAGCGGACCTTGGGGCCGCCTTAGTTTGAACACTGAAGCTTTCTTT. Translated: CASSGPWGRLSLNTEAFF.